One sample yielded the 21 T cell receptor beta chains listed below, sequenced in a study of T cells expressing NK-cell markers. TCRdb re-called the 5' RACE reads and catalogs CDR3 proteins one per entry, DNA excluded. The sample features 350,000 to 450,000 distinct CDR3 sequences, with roughly 5.5% in its top ten. The sample comprised blood T cells: a sorted CD56 or NKG2C T cell subset, CD4+ or CD8+ T cells, or bulk PBMC T cells (not recorded which). The source of these receptors is a man aged 18 to 69 in good health.

The rearrangement uses TRBV27 and TRBJ2-2; absent DNA, TCRdb's TRBD1 call cannot be checked. The CDR3 length is 15 residues. Germline V gene data show CDR1 as MNHEY and CDR2 as SMNVEV (reference sequence). Here the CDR3 reads CASYRAGGRTGELFF.

This chain's CDR3 is CASSFNREGNTGELFF. The chain is built from TRBV6-1 and TRBJ2-2; TCRdb calls TRBD2, which cannot be checked without DNA. The V gene's germline CDR1 is MNHNS and CDR2 SASEGT. The CDR3 has 16 amino acids.

The rearrangement links TRBV27 to TRBJ2-2; TCRdb gives TRBD2 as the D gene, but with no DNA this cannot be confirmed. Germline V CDR1 and CDR2: MNHEY, SMNVEV (reference sequence). The CDR3 length is 18 residues. The CDR3 protein is CASSPFAVAGGNTGELFF.

The chain links TRBV3-1 to TRBJ2-7; absent DNA, TCRdb's TRBD2 call cannot be checked. The CDR3 runs to 15 residues. The germline V gene encodes CDR1 LGHDT and CDR2 YNNKEL (reference sequence). CDR3 protein: CASSRRRESAYEQYF.

This chain connects TRBV21-1 to TRBJ2-1; as DNA is missing, the TRBD2 call by TCRdb cannot be tested. TRBV21-1 corresponds to a pseudogene. CDR3 length equals 16 residues. The CDR3 here is CASTGGLGPALGEQFF.

V usage is TRBV11-2 and J usage is TRBJ2-5; the TCRdb call, TRBD1, lacks DNA for checking. The CDR3 contains 15 residues. CDR1 is SGHAT and CDR2 is FQNNGV in the germline V gene. The CDR3 sequence is CASSLQGVPVETQYF.

This rearrangement joins TRBV11-2 to TRBJ2-1; as DNA is missing, the TRBD2 call by TCRdb cannot be tested. Germline loops: CDR1 SGHAT, CDR2 FQNNGV. The CDR3 totals 17 residues. The CDR3 loop is CASSLGTSGGQVGEQFF.

This chain links TRBV12-3 or TRBV12-4 with TRBJ2-1; TCRdb's assignment of TRBD1 cannot be checked, as there is no DNA. This CDR3 region has 16 residues. CDR3 residues: CASSRQQSSSYNEQFF.

The chain joins TRBV6-4 to TRBJ2-3. This CDR3 spans 13 amino acids. From germline, CDR1 is MRHNA and CDR2 SNTAGT. CDR3 region: CASSDEAGQAQYF.

V usage is TRBV9 and J usage is TRBJ2-1; the D call of TRBD1 rests on TCRdb alone, since no DNA is present to check it. Per the germline V gene, CDR1 is SGDLS and CDR2 is YYNGEE. The CDR3 runs 14 residues. The CDR3 spells CASSVETVFNEQFF.

This rearrangement joins TRBV19 to TRBJ1-2. The CDR3 is 15 amino acids. Per the germline V gene, CDR1 is LNHDA and CDR2 is SQIVND (reference sequence). CDR3 sequence reads: CASRAPGGPFKGYTF.

The rearrangement uses TRBV7-8 and TRBJ2-7. The CDR3 totals 16 residues. Germline values: CDR1 SGHVS, CDR2 FQNEAQ. The CDR3 here is CASSLAMASWGYEQYF.

The V and J genes are TRBV2 and TRBJ1-5; TCRdb's D call, TRBD1, is unchecked because there is no DNA. Germline V gene lookup returns CDR1 SNHLY and CDR2 FYNNEI. This CDR3 spans 14 amino acids. The CDR3 is CASRTGPQSQPQHF.

The V and J genes are TRBV12-3 or TRBV12-4 and TRBJ2-3; TCRdb gives TRBD1 as the D gene, but with no DNA this cannot be confirmed. The CDR3 runs 12 residues. The CDR3 loop reads CASSYPGGTQYF.

This chain links TRBV7-6 with TRBJ2-1; TCRdb proposes TRBD1, but this gene call is untestable without DNA. The CDR3 runs 19 residues. Looked up from germline, CDR1 is SGHVS and CDR2 is FNYEAQ. The CDR3 sequence: CASSKAHPRGARSYNEQFF.

The J gene is TRBJ1-4, the V gene TRBV6-1. The CDR3 has 15 amino acids. Germline V CDR1 and CDR2: MNHNS, SASEGT. The CDR3 sequence is CASTNGGTTNEKLFF.

The rearrangement links TRBV2 to TRBJ2-6; TCRdb's D call, TRBD1, is unchecked because there is no DNA. Germline CDR1 and CDR2: SNHLY and FYNNEI. The CDR3 is made up of 15 amino acids. CDR3 sequence reads: CASIALGYGANVLTF.

This chain connects TRBV7-9 to TRBJ2-3; the D gene TCRdb calls, TRBD1, cannot be checked with no DNA. The CDR3 loop spans 15 amino acids. Germline V gene sequence: CDR1 SEHNR, CDR2 FQNEAQ (reference sequence). Here the CDR3 reads CASSLGGHSSDTQYF.

The CDR3 loop reads CASSTSTATNTGELFF. This chain links TRBV19 with TRBJ2-2; the TCRdb call, TRBD1, lacks DNA for checking. There are 16 residues in the CDR3. The germline CDR1 and CDR2 sequences are LNHDA and SQIVND (reference sequence).

The J gene is TRBJ1-2, the V gene TRBV24-1. The CDR3 consists of 12 residues. Germline CDR1 and CDR2: KGHDR and SFDVKD. The CDR3 here is CATSERNYGYTF.

V and J are TRBV15 and TRBJ2-5; no DNA is available, so the TRBD2 call from TCRdb remains unchecked. This CDR3 contains 13 residues. CDR1 LNHNV and CDR2 YYDKDF come from the germline V gene (reference sequence). The chain's CDR3 is CATSLGPQETQYF.